The 28 T cell receptor beta chains given below trace back to one sample, sequenced in a study of cytomegalovirus exposure and HLA in healthy donors. PCR involved 60 Vbeta and 13 Jbeta primers. Some clones are missing from TCRdb's copy, which holds only in-frame ones; the method was immunoSEQ multiplex PCR. Of approximately 170,000 clones listed, 85% are singletons. Sequencing input: PBMCs. The receptors shown here come from a boy between 2 and 15 years old in good health and CMV-seronegative.

The chain uses TRBV21-1 and TRBJ2-7; the D call of TRBD1 is as the table states it, not checked on the DNA. TRBV21-1 is described as a pseudogene. This CDR3 has 17 amino acids. The CDR3 reads CASSNPTEGTGPYEQYF. In nucleotides, the CDR3 is TGTGCCAGCAGCAACCCTACCGAGGGGACAGGACCCTACGAGCAGTACTTC.

This chain links TRBV28 with TRBJ2-1, with 9 nucleotides matching TRBD2. V lost 6 bases to trimming and J lost 8 bases; unmatched junction nucleotides: 17. The CDR3 extends over 17 amino acids. CDR1 is MDHEN, CDR2 SYDVKM, per germline. The CDR3 protein is CASRSAGGAVTRDEQFF. CDR3 DNA: TGTGCCAGCAGGAGCGCGGGGGGGGCAGTAACTAGGGATGAGCAGTTCTTC.

The rearrangement links TRBV11-2 to TRBJ2-5, with no clear D. Gene TRBJ2-7 matches the end of the DNA better, so the J call may be wrong. The CDR3 sequence is 15 residues long. In germline, CDR1 is SGHAT, CDR2 FQNNGV. This chain's CDR3 is CASSFASITKREQYF. DNA for the CDR3: TGTGCCAGCAGCTTCGCCTCTATCACTAAACGCGAGCAGTACTTC.

The chain joins TRBV6-1 to TRBJ2-5; D gene unclear. The tail of the sequence fits TRBJ2-7 better, so the J call may be wrong. The CDR3 is 12 residues long. The V gene's germline CDR1 is MNHNS and CDR2 SASEGT. DNA of the CDR3: TGTGCCAGCAGTGAACTTCCGGTCGAGCAGTACTTC. Translating it yields CASSELPVEQYF.

This chain links TRBV7-2 with TRBJ1-1, with 9 bases identical to TRBD1. Trimming took 4 bases from V and 4 from J; bases not matched to a gene: 4. The CDR3 has 14 amino acids. Per germline, CDR1 SGHTA and CDR2 FQGNSA. CDR3 region: CASSWGQGFTEAFF. As DNA, the CDR3 is TGTGCCAGCAGCTGGGGACAGGGTTTCACTGAAGCTTTCTTT.

J is TRBJ2-7 and V is TRBV27; weak D call: TRBD2 (6 bases). Trimming removed 5 bases at V and 7 bases at J, with 9 bases between. Germline-derived CDR1 and CDR2 are MNHEY and SMNVEV (reference sequence). This CDR3 is 11 amino acids long. The CDR3 loop reads CASSNLAEQYF. The CDR3 DNA follows: TGTGCCAGCAGTAACCTAGCGGAGCAGTACTTC.

This chain links TRBV5-6 with TRBJ1-6; tentative D call: TRBD1 (6 bases). Per the germline V gene, CDR1 is SGHDT and CDR2 is YYEEEE. V was trimmed by 2 bases and J by 6 bases, leaving 9 bases between them. This CDR3 is 14 amino acids long. CDR3 region: CASSFRTANSPLHF. The CDR3 DNA is TGTGCCAGCAGCTTCAGGACAGCTAATTCACCCCTCCACTTT.

This clone was picked up one time. The V and J genes are TRBV30 and TRBJ1-2; unclear D gene. Germline CDR1 reads GTSNPN; CDR2 reads SVGIG (reference sequence). This CDR3 is 13 amino acids long. Trimming stripped 0 bases from V and 6 bases from J, with 11 bases between. The CDR3 coding sequence is TGTGCCTGGAGTGTGAGAACAGATGATGGCTACACCTTC. The encoded protein is CAWSVRTDDGYTF.

The genes are TRBV28 and TRBJ1-2, with 9 bases identical to TRBD1. The CDR3 has 14 amino acids. V shed 6 bases and J 3 bases; nucleotides not matched to a gene: 5. Germline V gives CDR1 MDHEN, CDR2 SYDVKM. Written as DNA, the CDR3 is TGTGCCAGCAGGCTTCGGACAGGGGACTATGGCTACACCTTC. The encoded protein is CASRLRTGDYGYTF.

The genes are TRBV21-1 and TRBJ2-7; TRBD1, the table's D call, lacks a check against the DNA. TRBV21-1 is marked as a pseudogene. The CDR3 spans 13 residues. Here the CDR3 reads CASNWGQSYEQYV. CDR3 nucleotide sequence: TGTGCCAGCAACTGGGGACAGAGCTACGAGCAGTACGTC.

This sequence joins TRBV21-1 and TRBJ2-3; the table calls TRBD2, which could not be checked here. TRBV21-1 is an annotated pseudogene. The CDR3 spans 15 residues. The CDR3 DNA reads as TGTGCCAGCAGCAAAGATAGGAGGGCCACAGATACGCAGTATTTT. It yields the protein CASSKDRRATDTQYF.

This clone was seen once. This rearrangement joins TRBV28 to TRBJ2-3, with 7 bases matching TRBD1. Germline CDR1 MDHEN, CDR2 SYDVKM. CDR3 length: 15 residues. The J segment lost 1 base and the V segment lost 2 bases, leaving 3 bases of the junction unmatched. DNA of the CDR3: TGTGCCAGCAGTTTAACAGGGGACCGCACAGATACGCAGTATTTT. It is translated as CASSLTGDRTDTQYF.

The chain has TRBV6-5 and TRBJ2-5; D not certain. Deletions cut 10 bases from V and 3 bases from J, with 12 bases between. The V gene's germline CDR1 is MNHEY and CDR2 SVGAGI. The CDR3 spans 12 residues. CDR3 region: CATRGTEETQYF. Written as DNA, the CDR3 is TGTGCCACTCGTGGCACAGAAGAGACCCAGTACTTC.

CDR3 loop: CASTLVPAGYNEQFF. CDR3 in DNA: TGTGCCAGCACCCTTGTCCCTGCAGGCTACAATGAGCAGTTCTTC. J is TRBJ2-1 and V is TRBV11-2; D gene ambiguous. CDR1 is SGHAT and CDR2 is FQNNGV in the germline V gene. CDR3 size: 15 residues. V was shortened by 7 bases and J by 3 bases, with 16 bases between the two germline ends.

The chain carries TRBV10-3 and TRBJ2-7; 9 nucleotides agree with TRBD1. V lost 6 bases and J lost 4; bases outside the gene matches: 13. The CDR3 has 16 amino acids. Germline CDR1 and CDR2: ENHRY and SYGVKD. CDR3 coding DNA: TGTGCCATCAGGGACACCGGGACAGGGAGAGGGTACGAGCAGTACTTC. Translation: CAIRDTGTGRGYEQYF.

The DNA of the CDR3 is TGTGCCAGCAGTGAAGCGATGGGGGGGCTTGGCTACACCTTC. Its protein product is CASSEAMGGLGYTF. The V gene is TRBV6-1, the J gene TRBJ1-2; perhaps TRBD1 as D (6 bases). V was clipped by 0 bases and J by 7 bases, with 12 bases between them. This CDR3 comprises 14 residues. Germline V gene lookup returns CDR1 MNHNS and CDR2 SASEGT.

This sequence joins TRBV15 and TRBJ2-3; TRBD1 matches 7 bases. The germline V gene has CDR1 LNHNV and CDR2 YYDKDF (reference sequence). This CDR3 is 15 amino acids long. V gave up 3 bases and J gave up 3 bases; unmatched junction bases: 6. CDR3 in amino acids: CATSSKARGTDTQYF. The CDR3 bases are TGTGCCACCAGCAGTAAAGCCAGGGGGACAGATACGCAGTATTTT.

This sequence joins TRBV5-1 and TRBJ1-3, with 10 bases lining up with TRBD1. The CDR3 has 15 residues. The germline gives CDR1 SGHRS, CDR2 YFSETQ. V shed 4 bases and J 4 bases; nucleotides not matched to a gene: 5. The chain's CDR3 is CASSQGQGKGNTIYF. The CDR3 coding sequence is TGCGCCAGCAGCCAGGGACAGGGGAAAGGAAACACCATATATTTT.

This chain links TRBV4-1 with TRBJ1-1; 7 nucleotides align to TRBD1. The CDR3 contains 16 residues. V was pared by 1 base and J by 1 base, with 6 bases of the junction left unmatched. Germline CDR1 MGHRA, CDR2 YSYEKL. The CDR3: CASSQAYRGGNTEAFF. DNA for the CDR3: TGCGCCAGCAGCCAAGCTTACAGGGGTGGGAACACTGAAGCTTTCTTT.

V and J are TRBV28 and TRBJ2-2; D is possibly TRBD2 (6 bases). This CDR3 is 14 amino acids long. With 7 bases removed from V and 5 bases from J, the gap between germline ends came to 14 bases. Germline V CDR1 and CDR2: MDHEN, SYDVKM. CDR3 DNA sequence: TGTGCCAGCATAACATCTAGCGTGACCGGGGAGCTGTTTTTT. Translation: CASITSSVTGELFF.

The genes are TRBV6-5 and TRBJ1-1; D is uncertain. The CDR3 length is 14 residues. The germline V and J ends were trimmed by 2 bases and 1 base, with 8 bases remaining between them. Looked up from germline, CDR1 is MNHEY and CDR2 is SVGAGI. The DNA for the CDR3 is TGTGCCAGCAGTTACGCCAGAGGGAACACTGAAGCTTTCTTT. Translation gives CASSYARGNTEAFF.

The chain carries TRBV6-6 and TRBJ1-6; D remains ambiguous. This CDR3 has 13 residues. In germline, CDR1 is MNHNY, CDR2 SVGAGI (reference sequence). CDR3 bases: TGTGCAGTACGGGAAGAGTGGAGTTCACCCCTCCACTTT. Its protein product is CAVREEWSSPLHF.

This sequence joins TRBV7-8 and TRBJ2-7, with 9 bases aligning to TRBD1. This CDR3 spans 16 amino acids. The trim removed 1 base at V and 3 bases at J, leaving 7 bases unmatched. Germline V lookup: CDR1 SGHVS, CDR2 FQNEAQ. This chain's CDR3 is CASSLGPPTGGYEQYV. In DNA, the CDR3 is TGTGCCAGCAGCTTAGGCCCACCGACAGGGGGCTACGAGCAGTACGTC.

The chain uses TRBV27 and TRBJ2-1, with 7 bases that match TRBD2. J lost 6 bases, V lost 4 bases, and 9 bases had no gene match. This CDR3 spans 15 amino acids. The V gene's germline CDR1 is MNHEY and CDR2 SMNVEV (reference sequence). CDR3 amino acids: CASSSLGGSPNEQFF. The CDR3 DNA sequence: TGTGCCAGCAGTTCCCTGGGAGGGAGCCCCAATGAGCAGTTCTTC.

The rearrangement links TRBV19 to TRBJ2-1, with TRBD2 matching over 7 bases. CDR3 size: 16 residues. Germline lookup yields CDR1 LNHDA and CDR2 SQIVND (reference sequence). V trimming: 5 bases; J trimming: 6 bases; junction bases outside the gene matches: 13. This chain's CDR3 is CASSLSGVQPLNEQFF. The CDR3 DNA follows: TGTGCCAGTAGTCTCAGCGGGGTCCAACCTCTCAATGAGCAGTTCTTC.

The chain has TRBV11-2 and TRBJ2-5; D is undetermined. The CDR3 runs to 13 residues. The V gene's germline CDR1 is SGHAT and CDR2 FQNNGV. Trimming left V 0 bases short and J 5 bases short, with 7 bases between. The CDR3 nucleotides read TGTGCCAGCAGCTTAGATTTGGAGGAGACCCAGTACTTC. This gives the protein CASSLDLEETQYF.

The V gene is TRBV28, the J gene TRBJ1-2; 7 positions match TRBD1. V lost 6 bases to trimming and J lost 0 bases; unmatched junction nucleotides: 4. The CDR3 extends over 14 amino acids. Looked up from germline, CDR1 is MDHEN and CDR2 is SYDVKM. DNA for the CDR3: TGTGCCAGCAGCCCCGGGACAGCTAACTATGGCTACACCTTC. Encoded protein: CASSPGTANYGYTF.

The chain combines TRBV6-1 with TRBJ2-5; 7 bases align to TRBD1. This CDR3 is 14 amino acids long. CDR1 is MNHNS and CDR2 is SASEGT in the germline V gene. The V segment lost 7 bases and the J segment 4 bases; nucleotides outside the gene matches: 9. The CDR3 DNA follows: TGTGCCAGCAATCTACAGGGGCTGGGAGAGACCCAGTACTTC. Translation: CASNLQGLGETQYF.